This T cell receptor (beta chain) was found in a study of beta chain features in type 1 diabetes listed by TCRdb under 2018. Regarding the study in general: Mean age, gender distribution, total cell number and subset yield were not different between patients and healthy donors. A total of about 110 million sorted cells were examined across all samples, and the number of cells per subset was strongly correlated with RNA yield. The study compared the TCRB repertoires of sorted circulating CD4+ T cell subsets in recently diagnosed type 1 diabetes patients with those in matched healthy donors. Naive and central memory subsets were obtained from all 30 or so donors, but regulatory and stem cell-like memory subsets were isolated from only 8 patients and roughly 8 healthy donors. On the study overall, not on this receptor specifically: Shorter templates might have been favored by PCR, but patient and control samples were amplified and corrected together, so both groups would have been affected equally by any skew. In all four CD4+ subsets, TCRB CDR3 length was moderately but significantly shorter in type 1 diabetes patients. Patients with type 1 diabetes made fewer insertions and deleted more nucleotides at VDJ recombination sites, implying thymic rearrangement abnormalities. Because small numbers of individuals were included in the HLA sub-analyses, any influence of HLA type on TCRB rearrangement was left unresolved. Because cDNA rather than genomic DNA was sequenced, highly expressing activated cells could have been over-represented, although no difference in activation and CD3 levels was found between groups. The naive, central memory and regulatory TCRB repertoires appeared to resemble one another more closely among patients than among healthy donors.

A single peripheral blood draw of approximately 110 mL on average was collected from each donor into heparinised tubes. Using a panel that included CD45RO, CCR7, CD25, CD127, CD95 and CD27, naive, central memory, regulatory and stem cell-like memory CD4+ T cells were sorted on a BD FACSAria II. A purity above 95% was achieved for all sorted populations. PBMCs were separated immediately by Lymphoprep density gradient centrifugation and were stained directly, without being cultured. So that batch effects would be minimized, each experiment stained and sorted samples in pairs, pairing one healthy donor with one patient. The entire isolated RNA was reverse transcribed using the High Capacity cDNA Reverse Transcription Kit, and thus expressed TCRB transcripts were sequenced. Naive, central memory and regulatory T cell samples underwent deep immunoSEQ sequencing, averaging around 3.6 million total reads per sample. After sorted cells were lysed in RLT buffer, RNA was extracted with DNase-treated RNeasy Micro or Mini kits, with the choice depending on cell number. To prevent cross-contamination, each cell subset was processed individually, whereas patient and healthy donor samples were processed jointly. The immunoSEQ multiplex PCR was used to amplify TCRB sequences from cDNA, yielding 87-bp fragments that span the CDR3 region. Sequencing of the amplicons was done on the Illumina HiSeq platform. The authors processed their data as follows. Synthetic template baselines were used to correct PCR bias computationally, reads within Hamming distance 2 were collapsed together, and singletons that could not be merged were discarded. Reads were aligned to IMGT to assign V, D and J genes, CDR3 length, and insertions or deletions at six rearrangement sites. Within each subset, clonotype counts were normalized to the number of sorted cells before true diversity and Gini coefficients were calculated with the tcR R package. Repertoire sharing was quantified using the overlap coefficient calculated on TCRB nucleotide sequences. Out-of-frame TCRB sequences from naive cells were analyzed as a proxy for the pre-selection repertoire. In its TCRdb copy, this immuneACCESS table keeps in-frame sequences only and misses some clones. Where compared with another copy, unresolved V genes explain less than half of these, and the others have no known cause. The DNA was the basis for D and trimming; V, J and clone size are from that table. In all, the sample holds around 240,000 clones, and about 9.3% of those were seen once. The top ten constitute just under 0.035% of the sample.

For this chain, trimming is 5 bases at the V end and 6 bases at the J end, and the number of junction bases without a gene match is 6. As encoded in the germline V gene, CDR1 is SGHRS while CDR2 is YFSETQ. From cysteine to phenylalanine, the CDR3 is 15 amino acids long. Left in the record is the CDR3 DNA by itself, 45 bases read in frame from the first base. Only a few counts were recorded for this clone. It lacks a known antigen. No much larger clone exists at a distance of one base, and base qualities are not known. The TCR comes from a young woman in good health. The sequencing sample was made of naive CD4+ T cells from blood. Per the publication, the cell subset or site label means: true naive CD4+ T cells. The chain is encoded by TRBV5-1 joined to TRBJ2-1, with 12 bases aligning to TRBD2. The nucleotides are TGCGCCAGCAGGCTAGCGGGGGGGATAGGCAATGAGCAGTTCTTC. Its protein is CASRLAGGIGNEQFF. Where the CDR3 stops, the reference TRBV5-1 and TRBJ2-1 genes take over; the full variable domain is KAGVTQTPRYLIKTRGQQVTLSCSPISGHRSVSWYQQTPGQGLQFLFEYFSETQRNKGNFPGRFSGRQFSNSRSEMNVSTLELGDSALYLCASRLAGGIGNEQFFGPGTRLTVL.